The rows below give T cell receptor beta chains drawn from one sample of a study of blood T cell repertoires in COVID-19. The method was immunoSEQ multiplex PCR; TCRdb's version includes in-frame clones alone and lacks a portion of them. In the table there are tens of thousands of clones, 85% to 90% of which are singletons. The sequencing sample was made of peripheral blood. These receptor sequences come from an elderly man with acute or convalescent COVID-19. Both conserved end residues are part of each CDR3. D genes are given only for firm matches. A row's size may be missing; if present it is once, few, many or a size class.

CDR3	DNA	size	D	V	J
CSASRASKHGELFF	TGCAGTGCTAGTCGTGCTAGCAAGCACGGGGAGCTGTTTTTT	once	-	TRBV20-1	TRBJ2-2
CASSLRTQQSSYEQYF	TGTGCCAGCTCACTCCGAACACAGCAGAGCTCCTACGAGCAGTACTTC	few	-	TRBV18	TRBJ2-7
CASSLYALSSYNSPLHF	TGTGCCAGCTCCCTATATGCACTGAGCTCCTATAATTCACCCCTCCACTTT	-	-	TRBV18	TRBJ1-6
CASSQTGMNTEAFF	TGTGCCAGCAGTCAGACGGGGATGAACACTGAAGCTTTCTTT	-	-	TRBV6-5	TRBJ1-1
CASRSGTGAGELFF	TGCGCCAGCAGATCCGGGACAGGGGCCGGGGAGCTGTTTTTT	-	TRBD1	TRBV5-1	TRBJ2-2
CASSYSGGLDTEAFF	TGTGCCAGCAGTTACTCTGGGGGCTTGGACACTGAAGCTTTCTTT	-	-	TRBV6-6	TRBJ1-1
CASSQGQGGDGTDTQYF	TGTGCCAGCAGCCAAGGACAGGGGGGGGACGGCACAGATACGCAGTATTTT	-	TRBD1	TRBV28	TRBJ2-3
CASSLTTGAYGYTF	TGCGCCAGCAGCCTCACTACAGGGGCCTATGGCTACACCTTC	-	TRBD1	TRBV5-1	TRBJ1-2
CASSLQGGSNSPLHF	TGTGCCAGCAGTTTGCAAGGGGGTAGTAATTCACCCCTCCACTTT	once	-	TRBV2	TRBJ1-6
CASSIIAGGPNQPQHF	TGTGCCAGTAGTATCATCGCAGGGGGACCAAATCAGCCCCAGCATTTT	-	TRBD1	TRBV19	TRBJ1-5
CASSVQGANTGELFF	TGCGCCAGCAGTGTTCAGGGGGCAAACACCGGGGAGCTGTTTTTT	-	TRBD1	TRBV10-2	TRBJ2-2
CASSLEQGPNQPQHF	TGCGCCAGCAGCTTGGAACAGGGCCCGAATCAGCCCCAGCATTTT	-	-	TRBV5-1	TRBJ1-5
CASSSRTGVTDTQYF	TGTGCCAGCAGTTCGAGGACAGGGGTAACAGATACGCAGTATTTT	-	TRBD1	TRBV28	TRBJ2-3
CASRLDRGVSPLHF	TGTGCCAGCAGACTCGACAGGGGGGTTTCACCCCTCCACTTT	-	TRBD1	TRBV28	TRBJ1-6
CASSYSTGGRDTQYF	TGTGCCAGCAGTTATTCGACAGGGGGGAGAGATACGCAGTATTTT	-	TRBD1	TRBV6-6	TRBJ2-3
CASSFRQGAADTQYF	TGTGCCAGCAGCTTCCGACAGGGCGCCGCAGATACGCAGTATTTT	-	TRBD1	TRBV11-3	TRBJ2-3
CASSETSVSTDTQYF	TGTGCCAGCAGTGAGACTAGTGTCTCCACAGATACGCAGTATTTT	-	-	TRBV6-1	TRBJ2-3
CASSPVQGGGYGYTF	TGTGCCAGCAGCCCGGTGCAGGGGGGCGGCTATGGCTACACCTTC	-	-	TRBV21-1	TRBJ1-2
CASSFGYGRGGYEQYF	TGTGCCAGCAGCTTTGGTTACGGGAGAGGAGGCTACGAGCAGTACTTC	-	-	TRBV7-2	TRBJ2-7
CASSAGTGGNEKLFF	TGTGCCAGCAGCGCAGGGACAGGCGGTAATGAAAAACTGTTTTTT	-	TRBD1	TRBV5-4	TRBJ1-4
CASSLVRGTDTQYF	TGTGCCAGCAGTTTAGTGAGGGGCACAGATACGCAGTATTTT	-	-	TRBV27	TRBJ2-3
CASSHPGPGRGQPQHF	TGTGCCAGTAGTCATCCAGGTCCGGGGAGGGGTCAGCCCCAGCATTTT	-	-	TRBV19	TRBJ1-5
CASSIGGGGTEAFF	TGTGCCAGTAGTATAGGGGGCGGGGGCACTGAAGCTTTCTTT	-	-	TRBV19	TRBJ1-1
CASSRDYNYEQYF	TGTGCCAGCAGCCGGGACTACAACTACGAGCAGTACTTC	-	TRBD2	TRBV5-4	TRBJ2-7
CASSNGLDQEQYF	TGTGCCAGCAGTAACGGACTAGATCAGGAGCAGTACTTC	-	TRBD2	TRBV6-4	TRBJ2-7
CASSEIQVNQPQHF	TGTGCCAGCAGTGAAATTCAGGTCAATCAGCCCCAGCATTTT	-	-	TRBV2	TRBJ1-5
CASSIRQGIYNEQFF	TGTGCCAGTAGTATCCGACAGGGTATCTACAATGAGCAGTTCTTC	-	TRBD1	TRBV19	TRBJ2-1
CSVIDPGSYEQYF	TGCAGTGTTATTGACCCCGGGAGTTACGAGCAGTACTTC	-	-	TRBV20-1	TRBJ2-7
CASSPLGGRGTQYF	TGTGCCAGCAGCCCTTTGGGCGGGAGGGGTACGCAGTATTTT	-	TRBD2	TRBV7-8	TRBJ2-3
CASSYHGGEGLFF	TGTGCCAGCAGTTACCATGGGGGGGAGGGACTGTTTTTT	-	-	TRBV6-6	TRBJ1-4
CASSSRTGGAAFF	TGTGCCAGCAGCTCCCGGACAGGGGGCGCAGCTTTCTTT	-	TRBD1	TRBV9	TRBJ1-1
CAIREDRGETYEQYF	TGTGCCATCAGGGAAGACAGGGGCGAAACCTACGAGCAGTACTTC	once	TRBD1	TRBV10-3	TRBJ2-7
CASRSGTGEKLFF	TGTGCCAGCAGATCCGGGACAGGGGAAAAACTGTTTTTT	-	TRBD1	TRBV2	TRBJ1-4
CASRPGQGPPLHF	TGTGCCAGCAGACCGGGACAGGGTCCACCCCTCCACTTT	few	TRBD1	TRBV27	TRBJ1-6
CASSDTRAKNIQYF	TGTGCCAGCTCAGACACCCGAGCCAAAAACATTCAGTACTTC	-	-	TRBV18	TRBJ2-4
CASRQEAGGDNGYTF	TGTGCCAGCAGACAAGAGGCAGGGGGCGACAATGGCTACACCTTC	-	TRBD1	TRBV6-4	TRBJ1-2
CSASRSPETQYF	TGCAGTGCTAGTAGGAGTCCTGAGACCCAGTACTTC	few	-	TRBV20-1	TRBJ2-5
CASSLRSAGASTDTQYF	TGTGCCAGCAGCTTAAGATCTGCGGGGGCTAGCACAGATACGCAGTATTTT	-	-	TRBV7-2	TRBJ2-3
CASSTSGGGTGELFF	TGTGCCAGCAGTACTAGCGGGGGGGGCACCGGGGAGCTGTTTTTT	-	TRBD2	TRBV2	TRBJ2-2
CASSPPGGQGGQETQYF	TGTGCCAGCAGCCCACCGGGGGGACAGGGGGGCCAAGAGACCCAGTACTTC	-	TRBD1	TRBV11-2	TRBJ2-5
CAWDRGAGGYGYTF	TGTGCCTGGGACAGGGGCGCGGGAGGCTATGGCTACACCTTC	-	TRBD1	TRBV30	TRBJ1-2
CAISETVPNTGELFF	TGTGCCATCAGTGAGACTGTACCAAACACCGGGGAGCTGTTTTTT	-	-	TRBV10-3	TRBJ2-2
CASSFGGYQPQHF	TGTGCCAGCAGTTTCGGCGGGTATCAGCCCCAGCATTTT	-	-	TRBV27	TRBJ1-5
CASSLAGTSGSRETQYF	TGTGCCAGCAGCTTAGCGGGGACTAGCGGGAGTCGGGAGACCCAGTACTTC	-	TRBD2	TRBV7-2	TRBJ2-5
CASSKGRQGNEQFF	TGTGCCAGCAGCAAAGGTCGTCAGGGCAATGAGCAGTTCTTC	-	-	TRBV21-1	TRBJ2-1
CASSLIPGQGAYEQYF	TGCGCCAGCAGCCTTATACCGGGACAGGGGGCGTACGAGCAGTACTTC	-	TRBD1	TRBV4-1	TRBJ2-7
CASSVSRGTEAFF	TGTGCCAGCAGTGTTAGCAGGGGTACTGAAGCTTTCTTT	-	-	TRBV6-4	TRBJ1-1